The T cell receptor (beta chain) under discussion was sequenced for a study of T cell responses to AZD1222 COVID-19 vaccine. Study-wide findings and caveats: Reportedly, nearly half the spike-specific TCRs target unmutated variant regions.

Concerning this clone itself: What it binds is unknown.

Germline V gene lookup returns CDR1 MNHEY and CDR2 SVGAGI. There are 15 residues in the CDR3. Trimming cost V 2 bases and J 5 bases, with 15 bases left between them. Measured with immunoSEQ multiplex PCR; TCRdb has only the in-frame clones, and not every one. Of 90,000 to 150,000 clones listed, around 84% were seen once; the top ten hold 17%. The input for sequencing was peripheral blood, taken 28 days after the second AZD1222 dose. This chain connects TRBV6-5 to TRBJ2-5, with D maybe TRBD1 (5 bases). This TCR derives from an adult who received the AZD1222 COVID-19 vaccine. The CDR3 DNA reads as TGTGCCAGCAGTTACGGCCAGGGCGTCCAGGAGACCCAGTACTTC. It specifies CASSYGQGVQETQYF.